This T cell receptor (beta chain) is drawn from a study of cytomegalovirus exposure and HLA in healthy donors. The PCR employed 60 Vbeta primers together with 13 Jbeta primers. Only in-frame clones appear in the TCRdb table, and some are missing; sequencing was by immunoSEQ multiplex PCR. The data hold about 120,000 clones, with roughly 80% observed a single time. The CDR3 has 14 residues. V was pared by 5 bases and J by 2 bases, with 12 bases between. The germline V gene has CDR1 SGHAT and CDR2 FQNNGV. The rearrangement joins TRBV11-2 to TRBJ2-5; D might be TRBD2 (6 bases). This sequence originates from a woman between 25 and 40 years old in good health and CMV-seropositive. The sequenced sample was PBMCs. The chain's CDR3 is CASSRTTSQETQYF. Here the CDR3 DNA reads TGTGCCAGCAGCCGGACTACCTCACAAGAGACCCAGTACTTC.